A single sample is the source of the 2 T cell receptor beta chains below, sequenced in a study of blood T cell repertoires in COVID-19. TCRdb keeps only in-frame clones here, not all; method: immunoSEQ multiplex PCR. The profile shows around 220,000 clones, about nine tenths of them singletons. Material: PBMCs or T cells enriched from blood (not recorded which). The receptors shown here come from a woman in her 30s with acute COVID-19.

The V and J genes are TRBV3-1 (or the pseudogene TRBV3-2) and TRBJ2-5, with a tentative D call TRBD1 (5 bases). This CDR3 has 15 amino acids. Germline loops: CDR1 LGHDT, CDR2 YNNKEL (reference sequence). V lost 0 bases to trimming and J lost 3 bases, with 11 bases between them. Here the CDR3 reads CASSQDWNRKETQYF. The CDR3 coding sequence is TGTGCCAGCAGCCAAGATTGGAACAGGAAAGAGACCCAGTACTTC.

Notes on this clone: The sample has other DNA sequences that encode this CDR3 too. CDR3: CASSLAGGGNQPQHF. In DNA, the CDR3 is TGCGCCAGCAGCTTGGCGGGGGGAGGCAATCAGCCCCAGCATTTT. V usage is TRBV5-1 and J usage is TRBJ1-5; D may be TRBD1 (5 bases). Trimming cost V 0 bases and J 2 bases, with 9 bases left between them. The CDR3 extends over 15 amino acids. Germline loops: CDR1 SGHRS, CDR2 YFSETQ.